This T cell receptor beta chain emerged from a study of PD-L1 blockade in urothelial cancer. The wider study: Reported median T cell count for blood samples was 140,000 to 150,000.

In this sample, this clone turned up a few times. Assay: immunoSEQ multiplex PCR; the TCRdb copy retains only in-frame clones and omits some. The sample consists of some 50,000 clones, 88% of them appearing once. CDR3 size: 13 residues. Trimming cost V 6 bases and J 8 bases; bases outside gene matches: 8. Germline V gene data show CDR1 as SNHLY and CDR2 as FYNNEI. All patients carried locally advanced or metastatic urothelial carcinoma. The chain joins TRBV2 to TRBJ2-7; TRBD1 matches at 9 bases. The source was PBMCs, collected around atezolizumab (anti-PD-L1) treatment. The sequence was collected from a man older than 75 with urothelial cancer. Here the CDR3 reads CASRTDRGTKQYF. Written as DNA, the CDR3 is TGTGCCAGCAGGACAGACAGGGGGACGAAGCAGTACTTC.